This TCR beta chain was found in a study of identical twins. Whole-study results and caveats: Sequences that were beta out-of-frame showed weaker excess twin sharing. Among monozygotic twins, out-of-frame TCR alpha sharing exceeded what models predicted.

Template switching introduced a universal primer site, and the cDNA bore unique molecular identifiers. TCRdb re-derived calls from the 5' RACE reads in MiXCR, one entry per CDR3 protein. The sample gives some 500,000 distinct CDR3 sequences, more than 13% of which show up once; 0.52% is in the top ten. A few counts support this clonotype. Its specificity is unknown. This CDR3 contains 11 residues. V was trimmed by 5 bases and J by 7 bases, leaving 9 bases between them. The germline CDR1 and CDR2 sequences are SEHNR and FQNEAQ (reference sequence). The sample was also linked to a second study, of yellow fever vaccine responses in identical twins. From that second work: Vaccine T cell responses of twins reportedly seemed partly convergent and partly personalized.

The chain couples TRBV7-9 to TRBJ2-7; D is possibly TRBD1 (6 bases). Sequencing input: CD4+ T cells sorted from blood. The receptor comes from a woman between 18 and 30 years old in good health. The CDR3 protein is CASSADREQYF. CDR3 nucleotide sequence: TGTGCCAGCAGCGCCGACAGGGAGCAGTACTTC.